This TCR beta chain was sequenced in a study of blood T cells in healthy people across ages. Through a sample-barcoded 5' primer and a J-beta primer mix, a second PCR was run for roughly 6 to 12 cycles. One entry per CDR3 protein, called by TCRdb with MiXCR from the 5' RACE reads. The sample shows about 1.5 million distinct CDR3 sequences, about 42% of them seen only once. General study points: Per million T cells, TCR beta diversity dropped about linearly as age rose.

About this clonotype itself: No antigen is known for it.

Samples had at least 6.5 million PBMCs isolated from them. V lost 4 bases, J lost 3 bases, and 7 bases stayed unmatched. Germline assignment: CDR1 LGHDT and CDR2 YNNKEL (reference sequence). The CDR3 spans 16 residues. V is TRBV3-1 and J is TRBJ2-3; 10 bases agree with TRBD1. The receptor comes from a woman younger than 35 in good health. Material for sequencing was blood. The CDR3 DNA follows: TGTGCCAGCAGCCCTTCGACAGGGGGCTTAACAGATACGCAGTATTTT. This encodes CASSPSTGGLTDTQYF.